A selection of T cell receptor beta chains follows, all from one sample in a study of T cell repertoires in cytomegalovirus infection. No antigen is known for these receptors. One entry per CDR3 protein results from TCRdb running MiXCR on the reads. Of about 330,000 distinct CDR3 sequences in the sample, 34% were seen once. The sequencing here drew on cultured PBMCs, taken from culture after CMV antigen stimulation. These receptors originate from a human donor in good health (CMV status not recorded). Some clones in this sample may be carry-over from other donors' samples. Each CDR3 is given with its conserved first and last residue. The order of the fields is CDR3 DNA, CDR3 protein, D gene, J gene, V gene, clone size. D genes are given only for firm matches. A clone size is listed for some rows: how often the clone was seen (once, few, many), or a class if it is expanded.

TGTGCCAGCAGTTACCAGGACAGCTATTCACCCCTCCACTTT | CASSYQDSYSPLHF | . | TRBJ1-6 | TRBV6-2/TRBV6-3 | .
TGCGCCAGCAGTGAGTCGTGGGGGCCCTACGAGCAGTACTTC | CASSESWGPYEQYF | . | TRBJ2-7 | TRBV10-2 | few
TGCGCCAGCCGCCGACCTTCTGGGGCCAACGTCCTGACTTTC | CASRRPSGANVLTF | . | TRBJ2-6 | TRBV4-1 | .
TGTGCCAGCAGTTCGTTAGGGGGTAGGGCGTCCGAGCAGTACTTC | CASSSLGGRASEQYF | . | TRBJ2-7 | TRBV6-1 | .
TGTGCCAGCAGTTTCAGAGGGGCCAATTCACCCCTCCACTTT | CASSFRGANSPLHF | . | TRBJ1-6 | TRBV27 | .
TGTGCCAGCAGCGGACAGGGGAGAAACACCATATATTTT | CASSGQGRNTIYF | TRBD1 | TRBJ1-3 | TRBV7-6 | many
TGTGCCAGCAGTGAACTTGGGACGACCGGAAACACCATATATTTT | CASSELGTTGNTIYF | . | TRBJ1-3 | TRBV6-1 | few
TGTGCCAGCAGGACTCCAGGGGGCGGGACTGAAGCTTTCTTT | CASRTPGGGTEAFF | TRBD1 | TRBJ1-1 | TRBV6-5 | .
TGCGCCAGCAGCTTGGCCTTCGGCGGTACCGGGGAGCTGTTTTTT | CASSLAFGGTGELFF | . | TRBJ2-2 | TRBV5-1 | .
TGTGCCAGCAGCACCGGGGGGACGGCGAGCTCCTATAATTCACCCCTCCACTTT | CASSTGGTASSYNSPLHF | . | TRBJ1-6 | TRBV12-3/TRBV12-4 | .
TGTGCCAGCAGCCTCGGACAGCCCCAATCGGCCCAGCATTTT | CASSLGQPQSAQHF | . | TRBJ1-5 | TRBV28 | .
TGTGCCAGCAGCCCAGCCCGAATTGGGGAGCTGTTTTTT | CASSPARIGELFF | . | TRBJ2-2 | TRBV7-2 | .
TGTGCCAGCAGCTCAGGGGGCGCGGCTGAAGCTTGCTTT | CASSSGGAAEACF | TRBD1 | TRBJ1-1 | TRBV3-1 | .
TGTGCCAGCAGTTTAATCGGTCTAGCGGGAAGCACCGGGGAGCTGTTTTTT | CASSLIGLAGSTGELFF | TRBD2 | TRBJ2-2 | TRBV28 | .
TGTGCCAGCAGGGGGACAGGTCAAGAGACCCAGTACTTC | CASRGTGQETQYF | TRBD1 | TRBJ2-5 | TRBV6-1 | .
TGTGCCAGCAGCTCATGGACAGTGGCCCTCCACTTT | CASSSWTVALHF | . | TRBJ1-6 | TRBV7-8 | many
TGTGCCAGTAGTACCTTGACGGGAGGAACAGATACGCAGTATTTT | CASSTLTGGTDTQYF | TRBD2 | TRBJ2-3 | TRBV19 | few
TGTGCCAGCAGCTCCTCACAGGGGAGACGCGATGAGCAGTTCTTC | CASSSSQGRRDEQFF | TRBD1 | TRBJ2-1 | TRBV7-9 | .
TGTGCCAGCAGTTCCGGCTCAACCCGCAAAAACTATGGCTACACCTTC | CASSSGSTRKNYGYTF | . | TRBJ1-2 | TRBV12-3/TRBV12-4 | once
TGTGCCAGCAGCCAAGACGCTCGGGGCGGCACTGAAGCTTTCTTT | CASSQDARGGTEAFF | . | TRBJ1-1 | TRBV14 | .
TGTGCCAGTAGTACAACGACAGGCCCCTACGAGCAGTACTTC | CASSTTTGPYEQYF | . | TRBJ2-7 | TRBV19 | .
TGTGCCAGCAGTTACTCGAGTGGGGGGAGCAATCAGCCCCAGCATTTT | CASSYSSGGSNQPQHF | . | TRBJ1-5 | TRBV6-8 | .
TGTGCCAGCAGTTACACATTAAATTCACCCCTCCACTTT | CASSYTLNSPLHF | . | TRBJ1-6 | TRBV6-5 | few
TGTGCCAGCAGCAGTAGGAGGGGCTCCCTGAACACTGAAGCTTTCTTT | CASSSRRGSLNTEAFF | . | TRBJ1-1 | TRBV7-8 | few
TGTGCCAGCAGCTTAGAAGTCTACGAGCAGTACTTC | CASSLEVYEQYF | . | TRBJ2-7 | TRBV7-2 | few
TGTGCCAGCAGCTTAGGCGGCCGGACGGGGACCCAGTACTTC | CASSLGGRTGTQYF | . | TRBJ2-5 | TRBV7-2 | .
TGTGCCAGCAGCTGGGGGGGACAGTACTACGAGCAGTACTTC | CASSWGGQYYEQYF | . | TRBJ2-7 | TRBV7-2 | .
TGTGCCAGCAGTGAAGGGGGGCAGGTCGCCTCTGGGGCCAACGTCCTGACTTTC | CASSEGGQVASGANVLTF | . | TRBJ2-6 | TRBV2 | .
TGTGCCAGTAGTATCACAGGGGGCTACACTGAAGCTTTCTTT | CASSITGGYTEAFF | TRBD1 | TRBJ1-1 | TRBV19 | .
TGTGCCAGCAGGAGGGGACAGAACCAAGAGACCCAGTACTTC | CASRRGQNQETQYF | TRBD1 | TRBJ2-5 | TRBV2 | .
TGTGCTAGTGGTTTGGTACTATTAGGAGGGCTAGCGGGAGGAAGAACCTACAATGAGCAGTTCTTC | CASGLVLLGGLAGGRTYNEQFF | TRBD2 | TRBJ2-1 | TRBV12-5 | few
TGTGCCAGCAGGGGAGGACAGGGATTTAACTATGGCTACACCTTC | CASRGGQGFNYGYTF | TRBD1 | TRBJ1-2 | TRBV28 | few
TGCGCCAGCAGCCAAGTATCGGGAGAGACAGGGAGCACCGGGGAGCTGTTTTTT | CASSQVSGETGSTGELFF | . | TRBJ2-2 | TRBV4-1 | few
TGTGCCAGCAGCTCCTTTCCCGGACGGGTAGACACTGAAGCTTTCTTT | CASSSFPGRVDTEAFF | . | TRBJ1-1 | TRBV7-8 | .
TGTGCCAGCAGCTTAATTCCGAATCAGCCCCAGCATTTT | CASSLIPNQPQHF | . | TRBJ1-5 | TRBV11-2 | few
TGTGCTAGTGGTTTGGAAAAACTAGCGGGAGGGAGAAATGAGCAGTTCTTC | CASGLEKLAGGRNEQFF | TRBD2 | TRBJ2-1 | TRBV12-5 | .
TGTGCCAGCAGCCTGCTGACAGGGAACGCTAATAGCAATCAGCCCCAGCATTTT | CASSLLTGNANSNQPQHF | TRBD1 | TRBJ1-5 | TRBV7-8 | many
TGTGCCAGCAGTTTAACAGGGGCCTTCAATCAGCCCCAGCATTTT | CASSLTGAFNQPQHF | TRBD1 | TRBJ1-5 | TRBV27 | .
TGTGCCAGCAGTGAACGTCCGGGAGAATCAAATGAGCAGTTCTTC | CASSERPGESNEQFF | . | TRBJ2-1 | TRBV6-1 | .
TGCAGTGCTAGGGGGCCCAGGGGCCCAAATGAGCAGTTCTTC | CSARGPRGPNEQFF | . | TRBJ2-1 | TRBV20-1 | .
TGTGCCAGCAGTCGATTAGCGGGAGAGAACACCGGGGAGCTGTTTTTT | CASSRLAGENTGELFF | TRBD2 | TRBJ2-2 | TRBV7-2 | many